These T cell receptor beta chains were read from a single sample in a study of regulatory T cells in long-lasting Graves disease. Each CDR3 protein gets one entry after TCRdb re-called the multiplex PCR reads with MiXCR. Of roughly 520,000 distinct CDR3 sequences in the sample, more than 10% are singletons; the top ten hold approximately 9%. This sample also belongs to another study, concerning T cells in Graves' hyperthyroidism and ophthalmopathy.

This sample comprised peripheral blood mononuclear cells (PBMCs), obtained at new diagnosis, from a patient treated with antithyroid drugs. Receptor source: a woman in her twenties or thirties with Graves disease. Each CDR3 is given with its conserved first and last residue. The order of the fields is J gene, V gene, D gene, clone size, CDR3 DNA, CDR3 protein. A D gene is named only where the DNA matches it firmly. A clone size is listed for some rows: how often the clone was seen (once, few, many), or a class if it is expanded.

j_gene: TRBJ2-3; v_gene: TRBV9; d_gene: -; abundance: few; CDR3nt: TGTGCCAGCAGCGTAGATGGCCTACGCACAGATACGCAGTATTTT; CDR3aa: CASSVDGLRTDTQYF
j_gene: TRBJ2-2; v_gene: TRBV3-1; d_gene: TRBD2; abundance: many; CDR3nt: TGTGCCAGCAGCCCTCACCTCGGACTAGCGGGAGGAAAGAGCGGGGAGCTGTTTTTT; CDR3aa: CASSPHLGLAGGKSGELFF
j_gene: TRBJ2-7; v_gene: TRBV25-1; d_gene: -; abundance: -; CDR3nt: TGTGCCACCAAAGCGACCGAGGGGCTCGGAAACTACGAGCAGTACTTC; CDR3aa: CATKATEGLGNYEQYF
j_gene: TRBJ2-3; v_gene: TRBV20-1; d_gene: TRBD2; abundance: many; CDR3nt: TGCAGTGCTAGTTCGCCTAGCGGGAGTGGTAGCACAGATACGCAGTATTTT; CDR3aa: CSASSPSGSGSTDTQYF
j_gene: TRBJ2-7; v_gene: TRBV6-2/TRBV6-3; d_gene: -; abundance: -; CDR3nt: TGTGCCAGCAGTTGGGGTGGGACCCTACGGGAGCAGTACTTC; CDR3aa: CASSWGGTLREQYF
j_gene: TRBJ2-1; v_gene: TRBV12-3/TRBV12-4; d_gene: -; abundance: many; CDR3nt: TGTGCCAGCAGCTTTCCGGGACAAGGGGTCAATGAGCAGTTCTTC; CDR3aa: CASSFPGQGVNEQFF
j_gene: TRBJ1-5; v_gene: TRBV2; d_gene: -; abundance: few; CDR3nt: TGTGCCAGTGACTCTACGGGACAGCCCCAGCATTTT; CDR3aa: CASDSTGQPQHF
j_gene: TRBJ1-1; v_gene: TRBV24-1; d_gene: -; abundance: many; CDR3nt: TGTGCCACCAGTGGTCCTGGCACTGAAGCTTTCTTT; CDR3aa: CATSGPGTEAFF
j_gene: TRBJ1-1; v_gene: TRBV28; d_gene: -; abundance: many; CDR3nt: TGTGCCAGCAGTTCTTGGGCAGGGACCTCGAACACTGAAGCTTTCTTT; CDR3aa: CASSSWAGTSNTEAFF
j_gene: TRBJ2-6; v_gene: TRBV20-1; d_gene: -; abundance: few; CDR3nt: TGCAGTGCTGGGCCTCACGAGTCTGGGGCCAACGTCCTGACTTTC; CDR3aa: CSAGPHESGANVLTF
j_gene: TRBJ2-6; v_gene: TRBV5-4; d_gene: -; abundance: few; CDR3nt: TGTGCCGGCAGCCCCGCCGCCGACGGGGCCAACGTCCTGACTTTC; CDR3aa: CAGSPAADGANVLTF
j_gene: TRBJ1-1; v_gene: TRBV28; d_gene: -; abundance: many; CDR3nt: TGTGCCAGCAGTTTATATGGGGGGGAACGGGCTTTCTTT; CDR3aa: CASSLYGGERAFF
j_gene: TRBJ2-3; v_gene: TRBV19; d_gene: -; abundance: many; CDR3nt: TGTGCCAGTAGTTCCCTCGGACGCACAGATACGCAGTATTTT; CDR3aa: CASSSLGRTDTQYF
j_gene: TRBJ2-7; v_gene: TRBV7-2; d_gene: TRBD2; abundance: -; CDR3nt: TGTGCCAGCAGCGGACCGGGACTAGCGGGATTCGCCTACGAGCGGTACTTC; CDR3aa: CASSGPGLAGFAYERYF
j_gene: TRBJ2-7; v_gene: TRBV19; d_gene: -; abundance: many; CDR3nt: TGTGCCAGTAGGGAGGGAGAGTACGAGCAGTACTTC; CDR3aa: CASREGEYEQYF
j_gene: TRBJ2-7; v_gene: TRBV4-1; d_gene: TRBD2; abundance: -; CDR3nt: TGCGCCAGCAGCCACCTTCGGAGGGAGGGCGAGCAGTACTTC; CDR3aa: CASSHLRREGEQYF
j_gene: TRBJ1-3; v_gene: TRBV5-1; d_gene: -; abundance: -; CDR3nt: TGCGCCAGCAGCTTTACAGGTTTCTCTGGAAACACCATATATTTT; CDR3aa: CASSFTGFSGNTIYF
j_gene: TRBJ2-5; v_gene: TRBV11-3; d_gene: -; abundance: many; CDR3nt: TGTGCCAGCAGCTTACGGGGGGCCATGGAGACCCAGTACTTC; CDR3aa: CASSLRGAMETQYF
j_gene: TRBJ2-3; v_gene: TRBV6-5; d_gene: TRBD1; abundance: many; CDR3nt: TGTGCCAGCAGTTACTTGACAGGGAGCACAGATACGCAGTATTTT; CDR3aa: CASSYLTGSTDTQYF
j_gene: TRBJ2-2; v_gene: TRBV5-1; d_gene: -; abundance: many; CDR3nt: TGCGCCAGCAGCTTGATTGGGGTTGACACCGGGGAGCTGTTTTTT; CDR3aa: CASSLIGVDTGELFF
j_gene: TRBJ2-1; v_gene: TRBV6-1; d_gene: TRBD2; abundance: many; CDR3nt: TGTGCCAGCAGTGCTTCCTCGCGGGAGGTCAATGAGCAGTTCTTC; CDR3aa: CASSASSREVNEQFF
j_gene: TRBJ1-2; v_gene: TRBV4-3; d_gene: TRBD1; abundance: -; CDR3nt: TGTGCCAGCAGCCGCGAGGGACAGGCCGACGGCTACACCTTC; CDR3aa: CASSREGQADGYTF
j_gene: TRBJ2-3; v_gene: TRBV4-3; d_gene: TRBD2; abundance: -; CDR3nt: TGCGCCAGCAGCCGAACCCCCGGGACTAGAAGCACAGATACGCAGTATTTT; CDR3aa: CASSRTPGTRSTDTQYF
j_gene: TRBJ1-2; v_gene: TRBV20-1; d_gene: -; abundance: many; CDR3nt: TGCAGTGCTAGTACCGGGTATGGCTACACCTTC; CDR3aa: CSASTGYGYTF
j_gene: TRBJ2-5; v_gene: TRBV20-1; d_gene: TRBD1; abundance: -; CDR3nt: TGCAGTGCGACCCCGGGACAGGGAACCCAAGAGACCCAGTACTTC; CDR3aa: CSATPGQGTQETQYF
j_gene: TRBJ2-6; v_gene: TRBV19; d_gene: -; abundance: many; CDR3nt: TGTGCCAGTAGTCTCCGGCTAGGCGAGGCCAACGTCCTGACTTTC; CDR3aa: CASSLRLGEANVLTF
j_gene: TRBJ2-7; v_gene: TRBV2; d_gene: -; abundance: many; CDR3nt: TGTGCCAGCAGCTCGGGTAGGATAAGCTCCTACGAGCAGTACTTC; CDR3aa: CASSSGRISSYEQYF
j_gene: TRBJ2-1; v_gene: TRBV29-1; d_gene: -; abundance: few; CDR3nt: TGCAGCGTTGACCGCAGAGAAACCTGGAGCAATGAGCAGTTCTTC; CDR3aa: CSVDRRETWSNEQFF
j_gene: TRBJ2-1; v_gene: TRBV7-6; d_gene: TRBD2; abundance: few; CDR3nt: TGTGCCAGCAGCTTAATTCTAGCGGGTATGCCGGGGGGGTACAATGAGCAGTTCTTC; CDR3aa: CASSLILAGMPGGYNEQFF
j_gene: TRBJ2-1; v_gene: TRBV5-1; d_gene: TRBD1; abundance: -; CDR3nt: TGCGCCAGCAGCTTGGAGGACAGGGGAGGGTCCTACAATGAGCAGTTCTTC; CDR3aa: CASSLEDRGGSYNEQFF
j_gene: TRBJ1-1; v_gene: TRBV7-9; d_gene: TRBD1; abundance: few; CDR3nt: TGTGCCAGCAGCTCTCCGACAGGGGAAGCTTTCTTT; CDR3aa: CASSSPTGEAFF
j_gene: TRBJ1-2; v_gene: TRBV27; d_gene: -; abundance: many; CDR3nt: TGTGCCAGCAGTCTCCAACCCGGGACACATGGCTACACCTTC; CDR3aa: CASSLQPGTHGYTF
j_gene: TRBJ2-7; v_gene: TRBV6-1; d_gene: TRBD1; abundance: -; CDR3nt: TGTGCCAGCAGTACTACAGGGGGCGCGTTCTACGAGCAGTACTTC; CDR3aa: CASSTTGGAFYEQYF
j_gene: TRBJ2-7; v_gene: TRBV28; d_gene: -; abundance: many; CDR3nt: TGTGCCAGCAGTTTAACATGGCAGCGCGGCTACGAGCAGTACTTC; CDR3aa: CASSLTWQRGYEQYF
j_gene: TRBJ1-1; v_gene: TRBV4-1; d_gene: -; abundance: -; CDR3nt: TGCGCCAGCAGCCAAGATTCCCGTCGAGGGAACACTGAAGCTTTCTTT; CDR3aa: CASSQDSRRGNTEAFF
j_gene: TRBJ2-3; v_gene: TRBV9; d_gene: TRBD1; abundance: -; CDR3nt: TGTGCCAGCAGCGTAGGACCGGGACAGGGTGCAGATACGCAGTATTTT; CDR3aa: CASSVGPGQGADTQYF
j_gene: TRBJ2-1; v_gene: TRBV2; d_gene: -; abundance: many; CDR3nt: TGTGCCAGCAGTGAAGGGACAGCAAATGAGCAGTTCTTC; CDR3aa: CASSEGTANEQFF
j_gene: TRBJ2-3; v_gene: TRBV29-1; d_gene: -; abundance: many; CDR3nt: TGCAGCGTTTTAACGGGTACAGATACGCAGTATTTT; CDR3aa: CSVLTGTDTQYF
j_gene: TRBJ2-7; v_gene: TRBV4-2; d_gene: TRBD1; abundance: few; CDR3nt: TGTGCCAGCAGCCAAGAAGATCCAGGGGGCCCCTCAACCTACGAGCAGTACTTC; CDR3aa: CASSQEDPGGPSTYEQYF
j_gene: TRBJ2-7; v_gene: TRBV27; d_gene: TRBD2; abundance: many; CDR3nt: TGTGCCAGCAGTTCGGGACTAGCGGGAGTCCCCTACGAGCAGTACTTC; CDR3aa: CASSSGLAGVPYEQYF
j_gene: TRBJ2-3; v_gene: TRBV27; d_gene: -; abundance: many; CDR3nt: TGTGCCAGCAGTTCCCCGCTTTATAGTGGCACAGATACGCAGTATTTT; CDR3aa: CASSSPLYSGTDTQYF
j_gene: TRBJ1-1; v_gene: TRBV29-1; d_gene: TRBD1; abundance: many; CDR3nt: TGCAGCGTGGGACAGGGGTGGACTGAAGCTTTCTTT; CDR3aa: CSVGQGWTEAFF
j_gene: TRBJ1-1; v_gene: TRBV30; d_gene: TRBD1; abundance: -; CDR3nt: TGTGCCTGGAGCCCATCGGACAGGGGGAGTGAAGCTTTCTTT; CDR3aa: CAWSPSDRGSEAFF
j_gene: TRBJ1-5; v_gene: TRBV27; d_gene: -; abundance: few; CDR3nt: TGTGCCAGCAGTTTCGGCCGTAGCAATCAGCCCCAGCATTTT; CDR3aa: CASSFGRSNQPQHF
j_gene: TRBJ1-1; v_gene: TRBV19; d_gene: -; abundance: -; CDR3nt: TGTGCCAGTAGTGGGAGGCAGGCCGAAGCTTTCTTT; CDR3aa: CASSGRQAEAFF
j_gene: TRBJ1-1; v_gene: TRBV20-1; d_gene: -; abundance: many; CDR3nt: TGCAGTGCTAGACCTATAGGAAAGGGGGCTGAAGCTTTCTTT; CDR3aa: CSARPIGKGAEAFF
j_gene: TRBJ2-7; v_gene: TRBV9; d_gene: -; abundance: many; CDR3nt: TGTGCCAGCAGCCCTCGGGGTCACTCGGGCTCCTACGAGCAGTACTTC; CDR3aa: CASSPRGHSGSYEQYF
j_gene: TRBJ2-1; v_gene: TRBV5-1; d_gene: TRBD2; abundance: many; CDR3nt: TGCGCCAGCAGCTTGAGTATCTCTAGCGGGTACAATGAGCAGTTCTTC; CDR3aa: CASSLSISSGYNEQFF
j_gene: TRBJ2-3; v_gene: TRBV7-7; d_gene: TRBD2; abundance: many; CDR3nt: TGTGCCAGCAGCGCCGGACTAGCCAGTACGCAGTATTTT; CDR3aa: CASSAGLASTQYF
j_gene: TRBJ2-2; v_gene: TRBV9; d_gene: -; abundance: -; CDR3nt: TGTGCCAGCAGCACTTATCTTGGTGGGGAGCTGTTTTTT; CDR3aa: CASSTYLGGELFF
j_gene: TRBJ1-1; v_gene: TRBV5-1; d_gene: TRBD1; abundance: -; CDR3nt: TGCGCCAGCAGCTTGGTGGCTACAGGGGCTAAAGCTTTCTTT; CDR3aa: CASSLVATGAKAFF
j_gene: TRBJ2-3; v_gene: TRBV11-2; d_gene: -; abundance: -; CDR3nt: TGTGCCAGCAGCTTAGTTTCTCTTCCTAGCACAGATACGCAGTATTTT; CDR3aa: CASSLVSLPSTDTQYF
j_gene: TRBJ2-3; v_gene: TRBV9; d_gene: TRBD2; abundance: few; CDR3nt: TGTGCCAGCAGCGCCGGGACAAGGAAAACGGGACTAGCGGAGTACACAGATACGCAGTATTTT; CDR3aa: CASSAGTRKTGLAEYTDTQYF
j_gene: TRBJ2-7; v_gene: TRBV18; d_gene: -; abundance: few; CDR3nt: TGTGCCAGCTCACCACCGGTTAGAAAAGGTTACGAGCAGTACTTC; CDR3aa: CASSPPVRKGYEQYF
j_gene: TRBJ2-1; v_gene: TRBV14; d_gene: -; abundance: many; CDR3nt: TGTGCCAGCAGCCCTGGCTATTGGGCGGGCAATGAGCAGTTCTTC; CDR3aa: CASSPGYWAGNEQFF
j_gene: TRBJ2-7; v_gene: TRBV29-1; d_gene: -; abundance: -; CDR3nt: TGCAGCGTTACCGGACGACGGGGGTCCAACGAGCAGTACTTC; CDR3aa: CSVTGRRGSNEQYF
j_gene: TRBJ1-2; v_gene: TRBV28; d_gene: -; abundance: many; CDR3nt: TGTGCCAGCAGCCGGAGACTCTATGGCTACACCTTC; CDR3aa: CASSRRLYGYTF
j_gene: TRBJ1-5; v_gene: TRBV30; d_gene: -; abundance: many; CDR3nt: TGTGCCTGGAGTTCGGGCAATTATCAGCCCCAGCATTTT; CDR3aa: CAWSSGNYQPQHF